The rows below give T cell receptor beta chains drawn from one sample of a study of shared clonotypes between healthy human individuals. Sequencing was performed with immunoSEQ multiplex PCR; in TCRdb, only in-frame clones are kept and a portion is missing. The sample lists about 1.1 million clones; around 78% were seen once. The specimen sequenced was memory CD4+ T cells from PBMCs. The receptor set was obtained from a man aged 18-30 years in good health. Some clones in this sample may be carry-over from other donors' samples. The CDR3 runs from the conserved cysteine through the conserved F or W. The D gene is left open where the match is weak. Clone sizes are given selectively: once, few, many, or a class where the clone is expanded.

clone_size	j_call	v_call	d_call	cdr3_aa	cdr3_nt
NA	TRBJ1-1	TRBV7-8	NA	CASSFSSTEAFF	TGTGCCAGCAGCTTTAGTAGCACTGAAGCTTTCTTT
NA	TRBJ2-7	TRBV27	TRBD1	CASSKKGDSSYEQYF	TGTGCCAGCAGCAAGAAAGGGGACAGCTCCTACGAGCAGTACTTC
NA	TRBJ1-2	TRBV7-9	NA	CASSSDGGYTF	TGTGCCAGCAGCTCGGATGGTGGCTACACCTTC
NA	TRBJ1-4	TRBV28	NA	CASIRGSGEKLFF	TGTGCCAGCATCAGGGGATCGGGTGAAAAACTGTTTTTT
NA	TRBJ2-2	TRBV19	TRBD2	CASSFGLAGSTGELFF	TGTGCCAGTAGTTTCGGACTAGCGGGTTCTACCGGGGAGCTGTTTTTT
NA	TRBJ1-5	TRBV19	NA	CASTSVAGGPNQPQHF	TGTGCCAGTACCTCGGTGGCTGGGGGCCCCAATCAGCCCCAGCATTTT
NA	TRBJ2-3	TRBV6-5	TRBD2	CASSLTGLEEGTQYF	TGTGCCAGCAGCTTGACGGGACTAGAAGAGGGTACGCAGTATTTT
few	TRBJ1-1	TRBV7-3	NA	CASSPTLNTEAFF	TGTGCCAGCAGCCCGACGCTGAACACTGAAGCTTTCTTT
few	TRBJ1-2	TRBV5-6	NA	CASSLLVLVLSNYGYTF	TGTGCCAGCAGCTTGTTGGTGTTGGTCCTGAGTAACTATGGCTACACCTTC
NA	TRBJ1-1	TRBV18	NA	CASSPSGYTEAFF	TGTGCCAGCTCACCATCGGGGTACACTGAAGCTTTCTTT
NA	TRBJ1-6	TRBV28	NA	CASSFRQGISSPLHF	TGTGCCAGCAGTTTTCGTCAGGGTATATCTTCTCCCCTCCACTTT
NA	TRBJ1-2	TRBV5-1	NA	CASSFTVANYGYTF	TGCGCCAGCAGCTTTACAGTCGCTAACTATGGCTACACCTTC
NA	TRBJ2-5	TRBV5-1	NA	CASSLMWNQETQYF	TGCGCCAGCAGCTTGATGTGGAACCAAGAGACCCAGTACTTC
few	TRBJ1-2	TRBV7-9	TRBD1	CASSFGQGDYGYTF	TGTGCCAGCAGCTTCGGACAGGGGGACTATGGCTACACCTTC
NA	TRBJ2-7	TRBV2	NA	CATGGDTSYEQYF	TGTGCCACTGGTGGGGACACGTCCTACGAGCAGTACTTC
NA	TRBJ2-7	TRBV29-1	TRBD1	CSVGKGQHYEQYF	TGCAGCGTCGGAAAGGGACAGCACTACGAGCAGTACTTC
NA	TRBJ2-1	TRBV6-5	TRBD2	CASSSLAGAYNEQFF	TGTGCCAGCAGTAGTCTGGCGGGAGCGTACAATGAGCAGTTCTTC